These T cell receptor beta chains were read from a single sample in a study of blood T cell repertoires in COVID-19. Sequencing used immunoSEQ multiplex PCR; TCRdb keeps in-frame clones, though not all of them. The sample lists 300,000 or so clones, about 85% occurring once. Material for sequencing was PBMCs or T cells enriched from blood (not recorded which). These receptors all stem from a woman in her thirties who had recovered from COVID-19. The CDR3 runs from the conserved cysteine through the conserved F or W. Fields, in order: V gene, J gene, D gene, clone size, CDR3 protein, CDR3 DNA. D genes are given only for firm matches. Expanded clones get a size class; other rows say once, few or many, or leave the size out.

TRBV5-6	TRBJ2-2	.	once	CASSFRGHPGELFF	TGTGCCAGCAGCTTTAGGGGCCACCCCGGGGAGCTGTTTTTT
TRBV4-1	TRBJ1-4	.	.	CASSQGWGATNEKLFF	TGCGCCAGCAGCCAGGGTTGGGGGGCAACTAATGAAAAACTGTTTTTT
TRBV30	TRBJ2-1	.	.	CAWRGDNNEQFF	TGTGCCTGGAGGGGGGACAACAATGAGCAGTTCTTC
TRBV5-4	TRBJ1-2	.	.	CASSSRSGSYNYGYTF	TGTGCCAGCAGCTCCCGGAGCGGCAGCTATAACTATGGCTACACCTTC
TRBV6-5	TRBJ1-2	TRBD1	.	CASKSQGALDYGYTF	TGTGCCAGCAAATCACAGGGGGCGCTTGACTATGGCTACACCTTC
TRBV7-9	TRBJ1-4	.	.	CASSPYPTAGDEKLFF	TGTGCCAGCAGCCCTTACCCCACAGCGGGTGATGAAAAACTGTTTTTT
TRBV7-6	TRBJ1-1	.	.	CASSLAQGQGNTEAFF	TGTGCCAGCAGCTTAGCGCAAGGCCAGGGGAACACTGAAGCTTTCTTT
TRBV3-1/TRBV3-2	TRBJ1-1	TRBD1	.	CASSRTGIAEAFF	TGTGCCAGCAGCCGGACAGGGATCGCTGAAGCTTTCTTT
TRBV4-1	TRBJ2-2	TRBD1	.	CASSYRDRDTGELFF	TGCGCCAGCAGCTACCGGGACAGGGACACCGGGGAGCTGTTTTTT
TRBV4-1	TRBJ2-3	TRBD2	.	CASSDTLTSGPYTDTQYF	TGCGCCAGCAGCGACACCCTGACTAGCGGGCCCTACACAGATACGCAGTATTTT
TRBV18	TRBJ2-5	.	.	CASSRVDSRETQYF	TGTGCCAGCTCACGAGTTGACAGCCGAGAGACCCAGTACTTC
TRBV19	TRBJ1-4	.	.	CASSPAGLNEKLFF	TGTGCCAGTAGTCCGGCAGGTTTAAATGAAAAACTGTTTTTT
TRBV5-1	TRBJ1-2	.	.	CASSADDRANGYTF	TGCGCCAGCAGCGCGGACGACAGAGCAAATGGCTACACCTTC
TRBV2	TRBJ2-7	TRBD1	.	CASSELGQSYEQYF	TGTGCCAGCAGTGAATTGGGACAGAGCTACGAGCAGTACTTC
TRBV10-3	TRBJ1-1	.	.	CAISITNQVQGTEAFF	TGTGCCATCAGTATAACTAATCAGGTGCAGGGCACTGAAGCTTTCTTT
TRBV27	TRBJ2-1	TRBD1	.	CASSGTGGWNEQFF	TGTGCCAGCAGTGGGACAGGGGGCTGGAATGAGCAGTTCTTC
TRBV6-2/TRBV6-3	TRBJ1-1	TRBD1	.	CASSTGTGGGRTEAFF	TGTGCCAGCAGTACCGGGACAGGGGGCGGTCGAACTGAAGCTTTCTTT
TRBV9	TRBJ2-7	TRBD1	.	CASGIGTGSYEQYF	TGTGCCAGCGGGATCGGGACAGGGTCCTACGAGCAGTACTTC
TRBV9	TRBJ2-1	TRBD1	.	CASSSGTGDYNEQFF	TGTGCCAGCAGCTCCGGGACAGGAGATTACAATGAGCAGTTCTTC
TRBV16	TRBJ1-1	.	.	CASSQGARGDHTEAFF	TGTGCCAGCAGCCAGGGGGCCAGGGGCGATCACACTGAAGCTTTCTTT
TRBV4-1	TRBJ2-1	TRBD2	.	CASSQARTSGDHNEQFF	TGCGCCAGCAGCCAGGCCAGGACTAGCGGGGACCACAATGAGCAGTTCTTC
TRBV15	TRBJ1-2	.	.	CATSSATWGYTF	TGTGCCACCAGCAGTGCGACTTGGGGCTACACCTTC
TRBV3-1/TRBV3-2	TRBJ1-6	TRBD1	few	CASSQRDRGYNSPLHF	TGTGCCAGCAGCCAGAGAGACAGGGGATATAATTCACCCCTCCACTTT
TRBV4-3	TRBJ1-5	.	.	CASSQDPVSNQPQHF	TGCGCCAGCAGCCAAGATCCTGTAAGCAATCAGCCCCAGCATTTT
TRBV6-5	TRBJ1-2	TRBD1	.	CASSHDRVVGYTF	TGTGCCAGCAGCCACGACAGGGTGGTAGGCTACACCTTC
TRBV5-4	TRBJ1-3	.	.	CASSLGQGTGNTIYF	TGTGCCAGCAGCTTGGGGCAGGGTACGGGAAACACCATATATTTT
TRBV9	TRBJ2-5	TRBD2	.	CASSVELAGEKTQYF	TGTGCCAGCAGCGTAGAACTAGCGGGGGAAAAGACCCAGTACTTC
TRBV5-1	TRBJ2-3	TRBD1	.	CASSAMDRGPTDTQYF	TGCGCCAGCAGCGCGATGGACAGGGGACCAACAGATACGCAGTATTTT
TRBV15	TRBJ2-1	TRBD1	.	CATSRGQGPNEQFF	TGTGCCACCAGCAGGGGACAGGGGCCCAATGAGCAGTTCTTC
TRBV2	TRBJ1-2	.	.	CASSVEKGVNYGYTF	TGTGCCAGCAGTGTAGAGAAAGGGGTTAACTATGGCTACACCTTC
TRBV2	TRBJ2-7	.	.	CASTGFNEQYF	TGTGCCAGCACAGGGTTTAACGAGCAGTACTTC
TRBV25-1	TRBJ1-2	.	.	CASSEGPWNYGYTF	TGTGCCAGCAGTGAGGGGCCCTGGAACTATGGCTACACCTTC
TRBV5-4	TRBJ2-5	TRBD1	.	CASSLEQGRAISEQETQYF	TGTGCCAGCAGCTTGGAACAGGGGCGGGCTATATCGGAACAAGAGACCCAGTACTTC
TRBV3-1/TRBV3-2	TRBJ1-1	.	.	CASSPLGGTEAFF	TGTGCCAGCAGCCCCCTGGGGGGCACTGAAGCTTTCTTT
TRBV6-5	TRBJ1-5	.	.	CASSGSGLSNQPQHF	TGTGCCAGCAGCGGAAGCGGCCTTAGCAATCAGCCCCAGCATTTT
TRBV27	TRBJ1-4	TRBD1	.	CASSRSGGNEKLFF	TGTGCCAGCAGTCGGTCAGGGGGGAATGAAAAACTGTTTTTT
TRBV19	TRBJ2-5	TRBD2	.	CASSGTRGMGETQYF	TGTGCCAGTAGCGGGACTAGGGGAATGGGAGAGACCCAGTACTTC
TRBV18	TRBJ2-7	TRBD1	.	CASSWGQASYEQYF	TGTGCCAGCTCTTGGGGACAGGCCTCCTACGAGCAGTACTTC
TRBV7-2	TRBJ2-3	TRBD2	.	CASSPGRGAGYTQYF	TGTGCCAGCAGCCCTGGGCGGGGGGCCGGGTATACGCAGTATTTT
TRBV27	TRBJ1-2	.	.	CASSLFGAYGYTF	TGTGCCAGCAGTTTATTTGGGGCGTATGGCTACACCTTC
TRBV7-3	TRBJ1-2	.	.	CASSLIDSSLINYGYTF	TGTGCCAGCAGCTTAATTGACAGCTCCCTAATAAACTATGGCTACACCTTC
TRBV27	TRBJ2-7	TRBD2	.	CASSLGLAGGYEQYF	TGTGCCAGCAGTCTGGGACTAGCGGGGGGCTACGAGCAGTACTTC
TRBV30	TRBJ1-3	TRBD1	.	CAWSVGDSGNTIYF	TGTGCCTGGAGTGTAGGGGACAGTGGAAACACCATATATTTT
TRBV29-1	TRBJ1-2	TRBD1	few	CSVDDRDRGLPSGGYTF	TGCAGCGTTGATGATCGGGACAGGGGGCTACCGTCGGGTGGCTACACCTTC
TRBV5-1	TRBJ2-7	.	.	CASSSTGPEQYF	TGCGCCAGCAGCTCTACAGGGCCCGAGCAGTACTTC
TRBV28	TRBJ1-5	TRBD1	.	CASSLWDRSNQPQHF	TGTGCCAGCAGTTTATGGGACAGGAGCAATCAGCCCCAGCATTTT
TRBV19	TRBJ1-1	.	.	CASRSGGFMNTEAFF	TGTGCCAGTAGGTCCGGGGGATTCATGAACACTGAAGCTTTCTTT
TRBV2	TRBJ2-7	.	.	CASSEAPIGQLPYEQYF	TGTGCCAGCAGTGAAGCGCCTATCGGACAGTTACCCTACGAGCAGTACTTC
TRBV30	TRBJ2-1	TRBD2	.	CAWGTGGSYNEQFF	TGTGCCTGGGGGACGGGGGGTTCCTACAATGAGCAGTTCTTC
TRBV7-9	TRBJ1-2	.	.	CASSFVELYGYTF	TGTGCCAGCAGCTTCGTCGAGTTATATGGCTACACCTTC
TRBV30	TRBJ2-1	.	once	CAWRVRGSSYNEQFF	TGTGCCTGGAGGGTCCGAGGGTCCTCCTACAATGAGCAGTTCTTC
TRBV4-1	TRBJ1-1	.	.	CASSPGYLGTEAFF	TGCGCCAGCAGCCCAGGGTACTTGGGCACTGAAGCTTTCTTT
TRBV7-2	TRBJ2-2	.	.	CASSFRDTTGELFF	TGTGCCAGCAGCTTCCGGGACACCACCGGGGAGCTGTTTTTT
TRBV7-2	TRBJ1-1	.	.	CASTQGVLAFF	TGTGCCAGCACGCAGGGTGTTTTAGCTTTCTTT
TRBV14	TRBJ1-3	TRBD1	few	CASSQRTGTGNTIYF	TGTGCCAGCAGCCAACGGACAGGGACGGGAAACACCATATATTTT
TRBV19	TRBJ2-7	.	.	CASSISPGPIYEQYF	TGTGCCAGTAGTATCTCGCCAGGGCCGATCTACGAGCAGTACTTC
TRBV20-1	TRBJ1-2	.	.	CSASARQGYTF	TGCAGTGCTAGCGCGCGGCAGGGCTACACCTTC
TRBV19	TRBJ1-5	TRBD1	.	CASSIGQGVVQPQHF	TGTGCCAGTAGTATAGGACAGGGCGTCGTACAGCCCCAGCATTTT
TRBV9	TRBJ1-6	.	.	CASSPGGDSPLHF	TGTGCCAGCAGCCCAGGAGGGGATTCACCCCTCCACTTT
TRBV30	TRBJ2-7	TRBD1	once	CAWSVRMTGGTYEQYF	TGTGCCTGGAGTGTACGAATGACAGGGGGGACCTACGAGCAGTACTTC